This T cell receptor beta chain was recorded in a study of glioma-infiltrating T cells. Only one count was recorded for this clonotype. Its antigen is currently unknown. A much bigger clone sits one base away, suggesting this may be a read error. Likely a read error: the CDR3 ends without its conserved phenylalanine or tryptophan. The CDR3 sequence is 14 residues long. The V end lost 5 bases, the J end lost 10 bases, and 15 bases lay between the germline ends. From germline, CDR1 is SEHNR and CDR2 FQNEAQ (reference sequence). Using RNA template, CDR3s of TCR alpha and beta were amplified with iRepertoire arm-PCR. One-step reverse transcription and amplification started from approximately 100-400 ng of tissue mRNA or PBMC total RNA. TCRdb called the multiplex PCR reads again in MiXCR, with one record for every CDR3 protein. The repertoire consists of more than 100,000 distinct CDR3 sequences, with around 28% occurring once and the leading ten covering 44%.

General study results and limits: Above-expected tissue-blood divergence occurred in all gliomas, most in low-grade ones.

The sequencing input was glioma tissue, nonneoplastic brain tissue, or PBMCs (not recorded which). The chain couples TRBV7-9 to TRBJ1-6; D is unclear. This receptor was obtained from a human donor with low-grade glioma or glioblastoma, undergoing nonglioma brain surgery, or in good health (not recorded which). The CDR3 DNA sequence: TGTGCCAGCAGCCTAGGGTTCCTGGAGTCACCCCTCCACTCT. Encoded protein: CASSLGFLESPLHS.